The 24 T cell receptor beta chains below come from one sample, sequenced in a study of shared clonotypes between healthy human individuals (dated by TCRdb to about 2020). Libraries were prepared through the immunoSEQ multiplex PCR assay. TCRdb obtained this table from immuneACCESS and retained in-frame rearrangements with V and J assigned. These tables miss some clones; where compared with another copy, unresolved V genes account for less than half of the shortfall, and the remainder is unexplained. This sample is represented by millions of clones; 93% of them were singletons. 1.5% to 2% of the sample goes to the ten largest clones. CD8 naive samples consisted of CD45RO-negative cells that were positively selected for CCR7, yielding a CD45RA+CCR7+ population without TemRA cells. The source material was naive CD8+ T cells from PBMCs. Read against the paper, the sample's cell subset or site label means: CD45RA+CCR7+. The receptors here all came from a man aged 18 to 30 in good health. Some clones in this sample may be carry-over from other donors' samples.

The genes are TRBV30 and TRBJ2-3, with TRBD2 matching over 12 bases. Trimming removed 4 bases from V and 2 bases from J; junction bases left unmatched: 7. This CDR3 has 16 amino acids. The germline V gene has CDR1 GTSNPN and CDR2 SVGIG (reference sequence). Here the CDR3 reads CAWTTGLAGSTDTQYF. CDR3 DNA sequence: TGTGCCTGGACGACCGGACTAGCGGGATCCACAGATACGCAGTATTTT.

A single count supports this clone. V is TRBV14 and J is TRBJ1-2, with D possibly being TRBD1 (6 bases). V lost 4 bases, J lost 5 bases, and 14 bases lay in between. The CDR3 totals 14 residues. Germline loops: CDR1 SGHDN, CDR2 FVKESK. CDR3 protein: CASSPSRGLYGYTF. DNA of the CDR3: TGTGCCAGCAGCCCCTCCCGGGGGCTTTATGGCTACACCTTC.

The J gene is TRBJ2-3, the V gene TRBV7-8; 7 nucleotides align to TRBD2. Losses at the gene ends were 5 bases for V and 2 bases for J; bases not matched to a gene: 10. Germline V gene data show CDR1 as SGHVS and CDR2 as FQNEAQ. This CDR3 comprises 16 residues. CDR3 nucleotide sequence: TGTGCCAGCAGCCCCTCCCTAGCGGTGTTCACAGATACGCAGTATTTT. Translated, it gives CASSPSLAVFTDTQYF.

Points on this clone: The sample contains more than one DNA sequence encoding this CDR3. The V gene is TRBV7-9, the J gene TRBJ2-1, with 10 bases aligning to TRBD1. Per the germline V gene, CDR1 is SEHNR and CDR2 is FQNEAQ (reference sequence). With V trimmed by 3 bases and J by 9 bases, 8 bases remained unmatched. This CDR3 region has 15 residues. The CDR3 nucleotides are TGTGCCAGCAGCTTGACCGGGACAGGGGTCGGTGAGCAGTTCTTC. Its translation is CASSLTGTGVGEQFF.

The chain recombines TRBV9 with TRBJ2-1, with TRBD2 matching over 9 bases. This CDR3 is built from 17 residues. After removal of 3 bases from V and 9 bases from J, the junction contained 16 bases not matched to a gene. Germline V lookup: CDR1 SGDLS, CDR2 YYNGEE. The CDR3 loop reads CASSARGLPSGIGEQFF. The CDR3 DNA reads as TGTGCCAGCAGCGCCCGGGGATTGCCTAGCGGGATAGGTGAGCAGTTCTTC.

V is TRBV11-1 and J is TRBJ1-1; D possibly corresponds to TRBD1 (5 bases). Trimming took off 3 bases at V and 4 bases at J, with 12 bases between the two ends. Germline-derived CDR1 and CDR2 are SGHAT and FQDESV (reference sequence). This CDR3 has 14 amino acids. In nucleotides, the CDR3 is TGTGCCAGCAGCTTTATTGAGGGGCGCACTGAAGCTTTCTTT. This codes for CASSFIEGRTEAFF.

This chain links TRBV21-1 with TRBJ2-1. TRBV21-1 is termed a pseudogene. The CDR3 has 16 residues. This chain's CDR3 is CASSAPVGRRDNEQFF. CDR3 bases: TGTGCCAGCAGCGCTCCTGTGGGGCGGCGGGACAATGAGCAGTTCTTC.

V gene TRBV6-5 combines with J gene TRBJ2-3; TRBD2 matches at 7 bases. V lost 6 bases, J lost 6 bases, and 9 bases stayed unmatched. Germline V gives CDR1 MNHEY, CDR2 SVGAGI. The CDR3 extends over 14 amino acids. The CDR3 here is CASRIAGRGDTQYF. The CDR3 DNA is TGTGCCAGCAGAATAGCCGGGCGGGGGGATACGCAGTATTTT.

A single count supports this clone. Within the sample, other DNA sequences also encode this same CDR3. This chain links TRBV11-2 with TRBJ2-1; D unclear. V was pared by 1 base and J by 0 bases, with 7 bases between. Germline lookup yields CDR1 SGHAT and CDR2 FQNNGV. There are 15 residues in the CDR3. The CDR3 is CASSLGPSSYNEQFF. As DNA, the CDR3 is TGTGCCAGCAGCTTAGGGCCGAGCTCCTACAATGAGCAGTTCTTC.

V and J are TRBV4-3 and TRBJ2-1; D is possibly TRBD1 (6 bases). Germline CDR1 and CDR2: LGHNA and YSLEER. Trimming stripped 4 bases from V and 10 bases from J, with 23 bases between. The CDR3 has 16 amino acids. CDR3 loop: CASSRAQGRLNPEQFF. CDR3 DNA sequence: TGCGCCAGCAGCCGAGCACAGGGTAGGCTGAATCCCGAGCAGTTCTTC.

The chain links TRBV15 to TRBJ2-7; a weak D match, TRBD2 (6 bases). Per the germline V gene, CDR1 is LNHNV and CDR2 is YYDKDF (reference sequence). The CDR3 length is 13 residues. The germline V and J ends were trimmed by 7 bases and 5 bases, with 15 bases remaining between them. The CDR3 loop is CATTTRTTNEQYF. Written as DNA, the CDR3 is TGTGCCACCACGACGCGGACTACTAACGAGCAGTACTTC.

In this sample, this clone turned up once. The V call is TRBV27, the J call TRBJ2-7; D possibly corresponds to TRBD1 (5 bases). Germline V gene sequence: CDR1 MNHEY, CDR2 SMNVEV (reference sequence). There are 15 residues in the CDR3. The V and J ends lost 5 bases and 0 bases respectively, with 14 bases between them. CDR3 in DNA: TGTGCCAGCAGTGTTAGACAGACCAGCTCCTACGAGCAGTACTTC. Translating it yields CASSVRQTSSYEQYF.

The V gene is TRBV14, the J gene TRBJ2-1, with 8 positions matching TRBD2. Looked up from germline, CDR1 is SGHDN and CDR2 is FVKESK. The CDR3 sequence is 15 residues long. V was clipped by 8 bases and J by 6 bases; unmatched bases: 12. For the CDR3, the DNA is TGTGCCAGCGCCCGGATAGCGGGGCCGTTCAATGAGCAGTTCTTC. As protein: CASARIAGPFNEQFF.

The chain recombines TRBV6-5 with TRBJ1-1; D gene uncertain. The V gene's germline CDR1 is MNHEY and CDR2 SVGAGI. The V gene lost 6 bases and the J gene lost 0 bases, with 8 bases spanning the gap. The CDR3 totals 13 residues. The CDR3 protein is CASRTGMNTEAFF. The DNA for the CDR3 is TGTGCCAGCAGGACGGGAATGAACACTGAAGCTTTCTTT.

CDR3 nucleotide sequence: TGCGCCAGCAGCCAAGATAGGGTGGACAGGGGGCGCGTCACTGAAGCTTTCTTT. It is translated as CASSQDRVDRGRVTEAFF. The chain employs TRBV4-3 and TRBJ1-1; 11 bases agree with TRBD1. Germline V lookup: CDR1 LGHNA, CDR2 YSLEER. The CDR3 is made up of 18 amino acids. V dropped 0 bases and J dropped 4; count of bases not matched to a gene: 10.

The V gene is TRBV4-3, the J gene TRBJ1-5; D not certain. Per the germline V gene, CDR1 is LGHNA and CDR2 is YSLEER. The CDR3 extends over 13 amino acids. The V and J ends lost 4 bases and 4 bases respectively, with 8 bases between them. CDR3 nucleotide sequence: TGCGCCAGCAGCCCCAGGATGAATCAGCCCCAGCATTTT. This codes for CASSPRMNQPQHF.

The DNA for the CDR3 is TGTGCCTGCCACATAAGGGGTGAGCAGTTCTTC. This sequence encodes CACHIRGEQFF. This chain connects TRBV6-1 to TRBJ2-1, with D perhaps TRBD1 (5 bases). Germline values: CDR1 MNHNS, CDR2 SASEGT. This CDR3 comprises 11 residues. V lost 11 bases, J lost 9 bases, and 14 bases lay in between.

The rearrangement links TRBV9 to TRBJ2-1, with D possibly matching TRBD2 (6 bases). The CDR3 extends over 15 amino acids. Germline V gene sequence: CDR1 SGDLS, CDR2 YYNGEE. V lost 3 bases to trimming and J lost 4 bases, with 14 bases between them. The CDR3 DNA sequence: TGTGCCAGCAGCGCGGGGGTACGGATGTACAATGAGCAGTTCTTC. Translated: CASSAGVRMYNEQFF.

This clone has only a few counts. The chain couples TRBV7-9 to TRBJ1-1; 8 bases map to TRBD1. V was pared by 5 bases and J by 7 bases, with 18 bases of the junction left unmatched. This CDR3 spans 17 amino acids. CDR1 SEHNR and CDR2 FQNEAQ come from the germline V gene (reference sequence). The CDR3: CASSRRTGNQLGLEAFF. CDR3 in DNA: TGTGCCAGCAGCCGACGGACAGGGAACCAACTGGGACTTGAAGCTTTCTTT.

The V call is TRBV21-1, the J call TRBJ1-1. TRBV21-1 is termed a pseudogene. CDR3 length equals 12 residues. CDR3 region: CASSNENTEAFF. The CDR3 nucleotides are TGTGCCAGCAGCAATGAGAACACTGAAGCTTTCTTT.

V usage is TRBV29-1 and J usage is TRBJ2-1; 9 bases map to TRBD2. Germline CDR1 and CDR2: SQVTM and ANQGSEA. V shed 1 base and J 2 bases; nucleotides not matched to a gene: 12. The CDR3 spans 18 residues. Here the CDR3 DNA reads TGCAGCGTTGAAGGGTGGCGGGAGGGCCCCGGCGCCTACAATGAGCAGTTCTTC. Its translation is CSVEGWREGPGAYNEQFF.

Only one count was recorded for this clone. The CDR3 loop reads CASSTPVAYSSYNEQFF. The CDR3 coding sequence is TGTGCCAGTAGTACCCCTGTGGCCTATAGCTCCTACAATGAGCAGTTCTTC. This chain connects TRBV19 to TRBJ2-1; unclear D gene. This CDR3 has 17 amino acids. V was clipped by 4 bases and J by 0 bases, with 16 bases between them. Germline-derived CDR1 and CDR2 are LNHDA and SQIVND (reference sequence).

This rearrangement joins TRBV12-2 to TRBJ2-1; TRBD1 is taken as the D call from the table, unchecked against the DNA. TRBV12-2 is listed as a pseudogene. CDR3 size: 15 residues. The CDR3 bases are TGTGCAAGTCGCTTAGCGGGCTTGTCCTACAATGAGCAGTTCTTC. It is translated as CASRLAGLSYNEQFF.

V gene TRBV13 combines with J gene TRBJ1-2; TRBD1 agrees at 7 bases. The CDR3 sequence is 19 residues long. Germline V gives CDR1 PRHDT, CDR2 FYEKMQ (reference sequence). Trimming removed 5 bases from V and 0 bases from J; junction bases left unmatched: 18. CDR3 coding DNA: TGTGCCAGCAGCCCACTGGACAGGACCGCATCCGATTCTAACTATGGCTACACCTTC. This codes for CASSPLDRTASDSNYGYTF.